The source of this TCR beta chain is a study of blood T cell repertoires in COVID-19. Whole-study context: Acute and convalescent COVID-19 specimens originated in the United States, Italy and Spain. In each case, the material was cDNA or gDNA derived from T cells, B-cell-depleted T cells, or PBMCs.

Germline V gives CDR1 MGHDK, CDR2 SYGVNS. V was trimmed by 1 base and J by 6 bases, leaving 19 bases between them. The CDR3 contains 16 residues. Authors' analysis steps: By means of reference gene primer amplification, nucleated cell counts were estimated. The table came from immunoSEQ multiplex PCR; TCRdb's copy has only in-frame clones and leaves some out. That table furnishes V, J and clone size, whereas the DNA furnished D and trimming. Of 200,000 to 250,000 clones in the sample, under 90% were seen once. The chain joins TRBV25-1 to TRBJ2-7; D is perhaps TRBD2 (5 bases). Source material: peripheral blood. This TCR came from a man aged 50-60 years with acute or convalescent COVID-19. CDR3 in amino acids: CASSELGNSGRGEQYF. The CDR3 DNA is TGTGCCAGCAGTGAATTAGGGAACAGCGGACGAGGCGAGCAGTACTTC.